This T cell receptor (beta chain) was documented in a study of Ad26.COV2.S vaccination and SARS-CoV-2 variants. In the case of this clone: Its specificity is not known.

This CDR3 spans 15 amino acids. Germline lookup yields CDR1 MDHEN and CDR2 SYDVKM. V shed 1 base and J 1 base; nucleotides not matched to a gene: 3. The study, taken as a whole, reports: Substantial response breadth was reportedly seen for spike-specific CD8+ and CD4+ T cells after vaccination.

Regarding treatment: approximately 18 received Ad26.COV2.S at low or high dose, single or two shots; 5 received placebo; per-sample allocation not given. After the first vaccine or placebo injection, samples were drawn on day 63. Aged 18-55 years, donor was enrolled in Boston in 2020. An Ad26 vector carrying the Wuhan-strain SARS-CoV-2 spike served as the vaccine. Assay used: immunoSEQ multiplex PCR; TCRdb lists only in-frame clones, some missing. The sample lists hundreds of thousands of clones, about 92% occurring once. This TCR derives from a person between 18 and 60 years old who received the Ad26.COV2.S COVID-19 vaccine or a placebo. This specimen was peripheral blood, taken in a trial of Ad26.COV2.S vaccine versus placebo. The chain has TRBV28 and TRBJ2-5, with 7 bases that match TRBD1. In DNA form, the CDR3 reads TGTGCCAGCAGTTTATCCCGGGACAGCCAAGAGACCCAGTACTTC. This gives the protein CASSLSRDSQETQYF.